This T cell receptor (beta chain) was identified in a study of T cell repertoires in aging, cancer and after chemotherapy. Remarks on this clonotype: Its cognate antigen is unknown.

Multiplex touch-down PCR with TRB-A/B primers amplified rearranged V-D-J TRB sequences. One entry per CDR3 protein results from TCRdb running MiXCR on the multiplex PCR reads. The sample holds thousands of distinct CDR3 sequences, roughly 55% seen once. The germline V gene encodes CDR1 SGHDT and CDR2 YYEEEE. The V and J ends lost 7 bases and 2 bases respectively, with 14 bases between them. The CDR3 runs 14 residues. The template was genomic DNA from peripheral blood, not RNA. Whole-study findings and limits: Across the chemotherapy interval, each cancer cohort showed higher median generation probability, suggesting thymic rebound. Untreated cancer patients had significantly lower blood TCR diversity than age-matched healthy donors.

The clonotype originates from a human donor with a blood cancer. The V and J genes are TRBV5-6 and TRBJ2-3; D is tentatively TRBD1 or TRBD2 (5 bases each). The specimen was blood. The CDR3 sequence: CASRTGTNTDTQYF. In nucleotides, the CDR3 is TGTGCCAGCCGAACCGGGACCAACACAGATACGCAGTATTTT.